The clone carrying this TCR beta chain was detected ten times or more. Per the germline V gene, CDR1 is MGHDK and CDR2 is SYGVNS. The CDR3 sequence is 13 residues long. Between the trimmed V and J ends, which lost 8 bases and 5 bases, there was a span of 15 bases. The time point was: sample taken at primary tumor resection. TCRdb recomputed calls from the 5' RACE reads with MiXCR, one row per CDR3 protein. The data show tens of thousands of distinct CDR3 sequences, around 7.5% seen once. The record originates from a study of spatial heterogeneity in lung cancer. The receptor's source is a male donor with early-stage non-small cell lung cancer. Sequenced material: PBMCs, taken at surgery. The chain is built from TRBV25-1 and TRBJ1-1; TRBD1 might be the D (6 bases). CDR3: CASVKQGRTEAFF. CDR3 bases: TGTGCCAGCGTCAAACAGGGAAGGACTGAAGCTTTCTTT.